The next 5 T cell receptor beta chains were all read from a single sample in a study of control samples from healthy donors and cancer patients. Assay used: immunoSEQ multiplex PCR; TCRdb lists only in-frame clones, some missing. The sample has 100,000 to 150,000 clones; roughly 86% are singletons. The material sequenced was PBMCs. All receptors come from a man aged 45-60 years with head and neck cancer.

The rearrangement uses TRBV11-2 and TRBJ2-7; 7 nucleotides line up with TRBD2. The CDR3 has 16 amino acids. Trimming cost V 1 base and J 3 bases; bases outside gene matches: 9. Germline CDR1 SGHAT, CDR2 FQNNGV. CDR3 bases: TGTGCCAGCAGCTTAGCTCCCCGGAGCGGGGACTACGAGCAGTACTTC. It yields the protein CASSLAPRSGDYEQYF.

Notes on this clone: At one end, the junction sequence differs from germline, possibly due to a read error. This rearrangement joins TRBV29-1 to TRBJ2-3; TRBD1 aligns across 8 bases. The CDR3 covers 13 residues. The germline V gene has CDR1 SQVTM and CDR2 ANQGSEA. The CDR3 region has the DNA TGTAGTTGGGTCAGGGGGCAGACAGATACGCAGTATTTT. Translating gives CSWVRGQTDTQYF.

V and J are TRBV27 and TRBJ2-2, with D uncertain. This CDR3 is built from 13 residues. Germline V gene data show CDR1 as MNHEY and CDR2 as SMNVEV (reference sequence). Trimming took off 2 bases at V and 4 bases at J, with 5 bases between the two ends. Written as DNA, the CDR3 is TGTGCCAGCAGTTTAAGCGTCACCGGGGAGCTGTTTTTT. It specifies CASSLSVTGELFF.

V and J are TRBV15 and TRBJ2-1; tentatively, D is TRBD1 or TRBD2 (6 bases each). Trimming pared 9 bases from V and 3 bases from J, leaving 12 bases between. Germline V gives CDR1 LNHNV, CDR2 YYDKDF (reference sequence). The CDR3 contains 13 residues. CDR3 nucleotides: TGTGCCACTTCAGAGGGGGGCTACAATGAGCAGTTCTTC. Amino acids: CATSEGGYNEQFF.

Points on this clone: A much larger clone differs from this one at a single base, so this may be a read error. Other DNA variants within this sample encode the same CDR3. The chain uses TRBV5-1 and TRBJ2-2; D call uncertain. CDR1 is SGHRS and CDR2 is YFSETQ in the germline V gene. The CDR3 runs 15 residues. Between the trimmed V and J ends, which lost 0 bases and 2 bases, there was a span of 8 bases. CDR3 in DNA: TGCGCCAGCAGCTTGGCCCGACCCAACACCGGGGAGCTGTTTTTT. It is translated as CASSLARPNTGELFF. The full variable domain, completed using reference TRBV5-1 and TRBJ2-2, is KAGVTQTPRYLIKTRGQQVTLSCSPISGHRSVSWYQQTPGQGLQFLFEYFSETQRNKGNFPGRFSGRQFSNSRSEMNVSTLELGDSALYLCASSLARPNTGELFFGEGSRLTVL.